In this sample, the clone carrying this T cell receptor (beta chain) turned up a few times. Time point denoted: persistent/refractory GD, antithyroid drugs over 5 years with positive TRAb. There was RNA extracted from PBMCs, and the TCR library was made from it. This specimen belongs to a study of regulatory T cells in long-lasting Graves disease. Study in general: It was over 5 years of antithyroid drugs, with positive TSH receptor antibodies, that meant persistent Graves' disease.

Per the germline V gene, CDR1 is SNHLY and CDR2 is FYNNEI. The CDR3 is 13 residues long. V was clipped by 8 bases and J by 9 bases, with 14 bases between them. Building of the TCR beta libraries involved iRepertoire HTBI primers and Arm-PCR of CDR3 regions. A single record per CDR3 protein comes from TCRdb applying MiXCR to the multiplex PCR reads. The sample contains around 460,000 distinct CDR3 sequences, about 22% of which appear only once. This specimen consisted of peripheral blood mononuclear cells (PBMCs), obtained when the disease was refractory, from a patient treated with antithyroid drugs. The source of this sequence is a female donor with Graves disease. The chain couples TRBV2 to TRBJ1-6; no clear D gene. CDR3 coding DNA: TGTGCCAGCGGCCGGGATTTAAGTTCACCCCTCCACTTT. This codes for CASGRDLSSPLHF.